This TCR beta chain was sequenced in a study of blood T cell repertoires in COVID-19. Profiled with immunoSEQ multiplex PCR; TCRdb holds only in-frame clones, not every one. The sample records 300,000 to 350,000 clones, 90% being singletons. The CDR3 sequence is 19 residues long. Germline CDR1 and CDR2: SGHTS and YDEGEE. V shed 2 bases and J 0 bases; nucleotides not matched to a gene: 15. Material for sequencing was PBMCs or T cells enriched from blood (not recorded which). The sequence was obtained from a young woman with acute COVID-19. The chain combines TRBV5-8 with TRBJ2-5; 8 positions match TRBD2. The CDR3: CASSLNFLSGSGNQETQYF. CDR3 sequence (DNA): TGTGCCAGCAGCTTAAACTTTCTCAGTGGTAGCGGGAACCAAGAGACCCAGTACTTC.